The 30 T cell receptor beta chains below were found in one sample sequenced in a study of blood T cell repertoires in COVID-19. Assay: immunoSEQ multiplex PCR; the TCRdb copy retains only in-frame clones and omits some. Of nearly 250,000 clones detected, 70% to 85% appear once; the ten largest clones hold around 2%. The sequencing input was peripheral blood. The receptors derive from a woman aged 80 or over with acute or convalescent COVID-19.

This CDR3 is CASSYSDTYEQYF. The CDR3 bases are TGTGCCAGCAGTTACTCGGACACCTACGAGCAGTACTTC. V is TRBV6-6 and J is TRBJ2-7, with a weak D call TRBD1 (5 bases). The germline V gene has CDR1 MNHNY and CDR2 SVGAGI (reference sequence). The V gene lost 0 bases and the J gene lost 2 bases, with 5 bases spanning the gap. The CDR3 runs to 13 residues.

The chain combines TRBV6-6 with TRBJ1-4; D perhaps matches TRBD1 (6 bases). V lost 6 bases and J lost 8, with 16 bases in between. This CDR3 region has 14 residues. Germline V gives CDR1 MNHNY, CDR2 SVGAGI (reference sequence). CDR3 in amino acids: CASSSGQLGEKLFF. CDR3 DNA: TGTGCCAGCAGCTCCGGACAGCTTGGCGAAAAACTGTTTTTT.

This chain connects TRBV7-9 to TRBJ2-1; no firm D call. The CDR3 loop spans 14 amino acids. Per germline, CDR1 SEHNR and CDR2 FQNEAQ (reference sequence). Deletions cut 5 bases from V and 1 base from J, with 9 bases between. The CDR3 protein is CASSPPLSYNEQFF. CDR3 bases: TGTGCCAGCAGCCCCCCACTATCCTACAATGAGCAGTTCTTC.

The rearrangement uses TRBV7-6 and TRBJ2-2; 13 nucleotides line up with TRBD2. CDR1 is SGHVS, CDR2 FNYEAQ, per germline. CDR3 size: 16 residues. V gave up 2 bases and J gave up 6 bases; unmatched junction bases: 3. CDR3 bases: TGTGCCAGCAGCTTAACTAGCGGGGGGGCATCCGGGGAGCTGTTTTTT. This gives the protein CASSLTSGGASGELFF.

The count of this clone is one. This chain connects TRBV7-3 to TRBJ2-1; D gene ambiguous. This CDR3 has 14 amino acids. V lost 2 bases, J lost 2 bases, and 7 bases lay in between. CDR1 is SGHTA and CDR2 is FQGTGA in the germline V gene. Here the CDR3 DNA reads TGTGCCAGCAGCTTAGACACAGCCTACAATGAGCAGTTCTTC. This sequence encodes CASSLDTAYNEQFF.

V gene TRBV3-1 (or the pseudogene TRBV3-2) combines with J gene TRBJ1-3, with D tentatively TRBD1 (6 bases). CDR1 is LGHDT, CDR2 YNNKEL, per germline (reference sequence). Trimming pared 3 bases from V and 1 base from J, leaving 7 bases between. The CDR3 is made up of 14 amino acids. The CDR3 region is CASSQGASGNTIYF. CDR3 nucleotide sequence: TGTGCCAGCAGCCAGGGGGCATCTGGAAACACCATATATTTT.

The CDR3 loop reads CASSLLAGVTDTQYF. The CDR3 region has the DNA TGTGCCAGCAGCTTACTAGCGGGGGTCACAGATACGCAGTATTTT. This sequence joins TRBV7-3 and TRBJ2-3; 10 bases match TRBD2. Germline V gene lookup returns CDR1 SGHTA and CDR2 FQGTGA. The CDR3 length is 15 residues. Trimming at V came to 2 bases and at J to 2 bases, leaving 1 base not matched to a gene.

A few counts support this clone. The rearrangement links TRBV14 to TRBJ1-2, with 7 positions matching TRBD1. Germline trimming cut 5 bases from V and 5 bases from J; bases unmatched to any gene: 5. Germline lookup yields CDR1 SGHDN and CDR2 FVKESK. The CDR3 totals 13 residues. Here the CDR3 DNA reads TGTGCCAGCAGCTTCACGACAGGGTATGGCTACACCTTC. Protein sequence: CASSFTTGYGYTF.

The genes are TRBV6-1 and TRBJ2-3; D not resolved. The V and J ends lost 1 base and 2 bases respectively, with 10 bases between them. The CDR3 has 15 residues. The germline CDR1 and CDR2 sequences are MNHNS and SASEGT. In DNA, the CDR3 is TGTGCCAGCAGTGAAGAATTCTTGGCCACAGATACGCAGTATTTT. This sequence encodes CASSEEFLATDTQYF.

V and J are TRBV2 and TRBJ2-7; 8 nucleotides agree with TRBD1. The J segment lost 4 bases and the V segment lost 6 bases, leaving 11 bases of the junction unmatched. This CDR3 comprises 15 residues. CDR1 and CDR2 from the germline V gene are SNHLY and FYNNEI. The CDR3 is CASRRTGIGGYEQYF. CDR3 in DNA: TGTGCCAGCAGGCGGACAGGGATTGGCGGTTACGAGCAGTACTTC.

The V and J genes are TRBV10-3 and TRBJ2-3, with 8 bases lining up with TRBD2. V dropped 5 bases and J dropped 0; count of bases not matched to a gene: 4. The V gene's germline CDR1 is ENHRY and CDR2 SYGVKD. This CDR3 region has 15 residues. The CDR3 DNA reads as TGTGCCATCAGTCCTAGCGGGTTTAGCACAGATACGCAGTATTTT. It encodes CAISPSGFSTDTQYF.

The genes are TRBV7-9 and TRBJ1-4; perhaps TRBD1 as D (6 bases). V shed 5 bases and J shed 7 bases, with 8 bases lying between them. The CDR3 extends over 12 amino acids. CDR1 and CDR2 (germline): SEHNR, FQNEAQ (reference sequence). The CDR3 DNA follows: TGTGCCAGCAGCCCGGACAGTGAAAAACTGTTTTTT. As protein: CASSPDSEKLFF.

The CDR3 reads CASSVTGTGDGYTF. The DNA for the CDR3 is TGTGCCAGCAGCGTTACCGGGACAGGGGACGGCTACACCTTC. The chain uses TRBV7-2 and TRBJ1-2; 10 bases agree with TRBD1. The CDR3 is 14 residues long. The V and J ends lost 5 bases and 8 bases, in that order; junction bases with no gene match: 8. Germline assignment: CDR1 SGHTA and CDR2 FQGNSA.

This chain connects TRBV12-5 to TRBJ2-7; D is unresolved. This CDR3 has 13 residues. Germline assignment: CDR1 LGHNT and CDR2 FRNRAP. Trimming removed 1 base at V and 3 bases at J, with 7 bases between. This CDR3 is CASGLGAIYEQYF. CDR3 DNA sequence: TGTGCTAGTGGTTTGGGAGCAATCTACGAGCAGTACTTC. The whole variable domain, remainder taken from reference TRBV12-5 and TRBJ2-7, is DARVTQTPRHKVTEMGQEVTMRCQPILGHNTVFWYRQTMMQGLELLAYFRNRAPLDDSGMPKDRFSAEMPDATLATLKIQPSEPRDSAVYFCASGLGAIYEQYFGPGTRLTVT.

The V and J genes are TRBV9 and TRBJ1-3; D gene uncertain. V shed 0 bases and J shed 8 bases, with 6 bases lying between them. The length of the CDR3 is 12 residues. Per germline, CDR1 SGDLS and CDR2 YYNGEE. CDR3 protein: CASSVDRDTIYF. CDR3 coding DNA: TGTGCCAGCAGCGTAGACCGGGACACCATATATTTT.

This chain links TRBV6-2 or TRBV6-3 with TRBJ1-5; 9 positions agree with TRBD1. Germline-derived CDR1 and CDR2 are MNHEY and SVGEGT. Trimming took 4 bases from V and 1 from J; bases not matched to a gene: 5. This CDR3 comprises 16 residues. The CDR3 sequence: CASSFGQGLSNQPQHF. CDR3 DNA: TGTGCCAGCAGTTTCGGACAGGGGTTGAGCAATCAGCCCCAGCATTTT.

The chain uses TRBV5-4 and TRBJ1-2; D gene unclear. CDR3 size: 15 residues. V lost 0 bases and J lost 5, with 14 bases in between. CDR1 is SGHNT, CDR2 YYREEE, per germline (reference sequence). CDR3 protein: CASSLGHIKEYGYTF. The CDR3, as DNA: TGTGCCAGCAGCTTGGGCCATATCAAGGAGTATGGCTACACCTTC.

CDR3 region: CASSLRGLTYEQYF. The CDR3 DNA sequence: TGTGCCAGCAGCTTACGGGGTTTGACCTACGAGCAGTACTTC. This chain connects TRBV5-6 to TRBJ2-7, with D perhaps matching TRBD2 (5 bases). The CDR3 contains 14 residues. V was trimmed by 2 bases and J by 2 bases, leaving 11 bases between them. Per the germline V gene, CDR1 is SGHDT and CDR2 is YYEEEE.

Worth noting for this clone: This same CDR3 is encoded by further DNA sequences in the sample. The rearrangement links TRBV4-3 to TRBJ2-3; maybe TRBD2 (6 bases). CDR1 is LGHNA, CDR2 YSLEER, per germline. The CDR3 is 13 residues long. With 1 base removed from V and 4 bases from J, the gap between germline ends came to 6 bases. The CDR3 sequence: CASSQGRADTQYF. In DNA form, the CDR3 reads TGCGCCAGCAGCCAAGGGAGGGCAGATACGCAGTATTTT.

CDR3 region: CATSDPLAGAYNEQFF. The CDR3 region has the DNA TGTGCCACCAGTGATCCACTAGCGGGGGCCTACAATGAGCAGTTCTTC. The chain carries TRBV24-1 and TRBJ2-1, with 11 bases lining up with TRBD2. The junction had 2 bases not matched to a gene; V was cut back by 3 bases and J by 2 bases. The germline V gene has CDR1 KGHDR and CDR2 SFDVKD. The CDR3 loop spans 16 amino acids.

V is TRBV7-9 and J is TRBJ2-7; unclear D gene. V lost 5 bases, J lost 4 bases, and 6 bases lay in between. CDR3 length: 11 residues. Germline CDR1 is SEHNR and CDR2 is FQNEAQ (reference sequence). CDR3 amino acids: CASSPLYEQYF. In DNA, the CDR3 is TGTGCCAGCAGCCCACTTTACGAGCAGTACTTC.

The CDR3 region has the DNA TGTGCCAGCAGCTCACAGGGGGCTTTGAGCACCGGGGAGCTGTTTTTT. Encoded protein: CASSSQGALSTGELFF. The chain links TRBV7-3 to TRBJ2-2; 9 nucleotides align to TRBD1. The V gene end was trimmed by 4 bases and the J gene end by 4 bases; junction bases not matched to a gene: 7. This CDR3 has 16 residues. Germline-derived CDR1 and CDR2 are SGHTA and FQGTGA.

This rearrangement joins TRBV18 to TRBJ2-5; TRBD1 agrees at 8 bases. Trimming cost V 3 bases and J 2 bases; bases outside gene matches: 5. Germline CDR1 reads KGHSH; CDR2 reads LQKENI. The CDR3 is made up of 15 amino acids. DNA for the CDR3: TGTGCCAGCTCACCGGCAGGGGGCATTCAAGAGACCCAGTACTTC. Protein: CASSPAGGIQETQYF.

This chain connects TRBV5-1 to TRBJ2-3, with 9 bases fitting TRBD1. Germline V gene data show CDR1 as SGHRS and CDR2 as YFSETQ. There are 16 residues in the CDR3. J was trimmed by 4 bases and V by 0 bases; bases with no gene match: 6. The CDR3 bases are TGCGCCAGCAGCTTGGACAGGGGGCGGTTAGCAGATACGCAGTATTTT. It translates to CASSLDRGRLADTQYF.

V and J are TRBV9 and TRBJ1-2; tentatively, D is TRBD1 (5 bases). Germline values: CDR1 SGDLS, CDR2 YYNGEE. V was pared by 0 bases and J by 8 bases, with 14 bases between. The CDR3 is made up of 14 amino acids. This chain's CDR3 is CASSVAPRAGGYTF. The CDR3 DNA sequence: TGTGCCAGCAGCGTAGCTCCCAGGGCGGGGGGCTACACCTTC.

This clone has only a few counts. V gene TRBV28 combines with J gene TRBJ2-6; 12 bases are shared with TRBD2. Germline lookup yields CDR1 MDHEN and CDR2 SYDVKM. The J segment lost 2 bases and the V segment lost 6 bases, leaving 8 bases of the junction unmatched. The CDR3 length is 18 residues. CDR3 DNA: TGTGCCAGCAGATCTCTACTAGCGGGAGGAGCTGGGGCCAACGTCCTGACTTTC. As protein: CASRSLLAGGAGANVLTF.

This chain joins TRBV5-1 and TRBJ2-1, with D perhaps matching TRBD1 (5 bases). Germline values: CDR1 SGHRS, CDR2 YFSETQ. Trimming cost V 4 bases and J 6 bases, with 11 bases left between them. The CDR3 has 13 residues. For the CDR3, the DNA is TGCGCCAGCAGCGTCCAGGGTCCCAATGAGCAGTTCTTC. Translating it yields CASSVQGPNEQFF.

The chain has TRBV6-1 and TRBJ2-3, with 10 bases identical to TRBD2. Trimming took 2 bases from V and 2 from J; bases not matched to a gene: 13. Germline lookup yields CDR1 MNHNS and CDR2 SASEGT. The CDR3 has 19 residues. CDR3 protein: CASSERSPPSGGYTDTQYF. CDR3 DNA: TGTGCCAGCAGTGAAAGGTCCCCCCCTAGCGGGGGATACACAGATACGCAGTATTTT.

V is TRBV18 and J is TRBJ2-7; D ambiguous. The CDR3 covers 14 residues. CDR1 is KGHSH, CDR2 LQKENI, per germline. Trimming pared 3 bases from V and 2 bases from J, leaving 11 bases between. The CDR3 bases are TGTGCCAGCTCACCTTCCGCAGAAACCTACGAGCAGTACTTC. Protein product: CASSPSAETYEQYF.

A word on this clone: The same CDR3 can be traced to other DNA sequences in this sample. The chain carries TRBV19 and TRBJ2-7; 8 bases agree with TRBD2. This CDR3 has 14 residues. J gave up 3 bases and V 9 bases, and 10 bases lay outside the gene matches. Germline V CDR1 and CDR2: LNHDA, SQIVND (reference sequence). This chain's CDR3 is CASRPTGGIYEQYF. The CDR3 DNA is TGTGCCAGCCGCCCGACGGGGGGGATCTACGAGCAGTACTTC.